This section outlines one T cell receptor beta chain sequence together with its context. Its target is unknown. Cultured CD4+ T cells had their DNA profiled by the Oncomine TCR Beta short-read assay. A single record per CDR3 protein comes from TCRdb applying MiXCR to the PCR reads. The sample shows nearly 8,000 distinct CDR3 sequences, roughly 60% of them seen only once. The sample is drawn from a study of vaccination and CD4 T cells after COVID-19. Background on the study: At a median about 78 days (range 14 to 241) after dose two, post-vaccine samples were obtained. In culture, cells were exposed to overlapping spike peptides from SARS-CoV-2, HCoV-NL63, HCoV-OC43 and HCoV-229E.

Treatment reported: approximately nine-day PBMC culture with coronavirus spike peptide pools or control peptides (ViraFEST assay). Unmatched junction bases numbered 1, after V lost 1 base and J lost 2 bases. The CDR3 totals 15 residues. Germline V gives CDR1 MNHNS, CDR2 SASEGT. The rearrangement joins TRBV6-1 to TRBJ2-7; 11 bases are shared with TRBD2. This clonotype originated in a human donor who had recovered from COVID-19. The sequencing sample was made of CD4+ T cells from blood, cultured in vitro. The CDR3 DNA is TGTGCCAGCAGTGAAGTACTAGCGGGGGCCTACGAGCAGTACTTC. Its protein is CASSEVLAGAYEQYF.